Below, 13 T cell receptor beta chains from the same sample are listed, as sequenced in a study of blood T cell repertoires in COVID-19. Clones were read by immunoSEQ multiplex PCR, and TCRdb kept only the in-frame ones, dropping some. This sample carries around 160,000 clones, about 87% of them seen once, and the ten largest clones take about 6.5%. The sequencing sample was made of peripheral blood. These receptor sequences come from a man older than 75 with acute or convalescent COVID-19.

This sequence joins TRBV6-5 and TRBJ1-2; maybe TRBD1 (6 bases). The CDR3 contains 13 residues. Trimming stripped 6 bases from V and 3 bases from J, with 11 bases between. Germline loops: CDR1 MNHEY, CDR2 SVGAGI. CDR3 amino acids: CASRPGGYYGYTF. The CDR3, as DNA: TGTGCCAGCAGGCCGGGGGGCTACTATGGCTACACCTTC.

This chain connects TRBV6-5 to TRBJ2-4, with a possible D match to TRBD2 (7 bases). The CDR3 is 16 residues long. The V end lost 2 bases, the J end lost 0 bases, and 11 bases lay between the germline ends. Per the germline V gene, CDR1 is MNHEY and CDR2 is SVGAGI. This CDR3 is CASSYGRGLAKNIQYF. In DNA, the CDR3 is TGTGCCAGCAGTTACGGGCGGGGGCTAGCCAAAAACATTCAGTACTTC.

This clone was recorded only once. The rearrangement uses TRBV2 and TRBJ1-2; 11 bases fit TRBD1. Germline loops: CDR1 SNHLY, CDR2 FYNNEI. CDR3 length: 15 amino acids. Losses at the gene ends were 4 bases for V and 4 bases for J; bases not matched to a gene: 5. The CDR3 bases are TGTGCCAGCAGTGGAGGGACAGGGGGGCCCTATGGCTACACCTTC. The encoded protein is CASSGGTGGPYGYTF.

This clone appeared a single time. The CDR3 spells CASSQGGLAGQYEQYF. Written as DNA, the CDR3 is TGTGCCAGCAGCCAAGGAGGACTAGCGGGCCAATACGAGCAGTACTTC. V gene TRBV3-1 (or the pseudogene TRBV3-2) combines with J gene TRBJ2-7; 11 bases fit TRBD2. Germline V lookup: CDR1 LGHDT, CDR2 YNNKEL (reference sequence). The CDR3 runs 16 residues. Trimming took 1 base from V and 4 from J; bases not matched to a gene: 6.

The J gene is TRBJ1-2, the V gene TRBV28, with D possibly TRBD1 on 5 matching bases. This CDR3 region has 15 residues. The V end lost 0 bases, the J end lost 0 bases, and 8 bases lay between the germline ends. The V gene's germline CDR1 is MDHEN and CDR2 SYDVKM. The DNA for the CDR3 is TGTGCCAGCAGTTTATGGACAGAAGCTAACTATGGCTACACCTTC. This codes for CASSLWTEANYGYTF.

The chain couples TRBV7-9 to TRBJ2-1; TRBD2 agrees at 8 bases. Trimming cost V 8 bases and J 6 bases; bases outside gene matches: 3. CDR1 and CDR2 (germline): SEHNR, FQNEAQ (reference sequence). This CDR3 is built from 12 residues. Written as DNA, the CDR3 is TGTGCCAGCCAGGGACTAGGCAATGAGCAGTTCTTC. Residues: CASQGLGNEQFF. Supplemented by reference TRBV7-9 and TRBJ2-1, the full variable domain reads DTGVSQNPRHKITKRGQNVTFRCDPISEHNRLYWYRQTLGQGPEFLTYFQNEAQLEKSRLLSDRFSAERPKGSFSTLEIQRTEQGDSAMYLCASQGLGNEQFFGPGTRLTVL.

The gene calls are TRBV5-4 and TRBJ1-6, with TRBD1 matching 7 bases. CDR3 length equals 16 residues. Losses at the gene ends were 0 bases for V and 9 bases for J; bases not matched to a gene: 9. CDR1 and CDR2 (germline): SGHNT, YYREEE (reference sequence). CDR3 DNA: TGTGCCAGCAGCTTGGGGGCCGGGACAGTGGGTTCACCCCTCCACTTT. Translation gives CASSLGAGTVGSPLHF.

This clone was picked up one time. The chain has TRBV2 and TRBJ1-6; D gene ambiguous. The CDR3 is 15 residues long. Germline V gene data show CDR1 as SNHLY and CDR2 as FYNNEI. Trimming left V 4 bases short and J 6 bases short, with 13 bases between. As DNA, the CDR3 is TGTGCCAGCAGTGTCTTCGACGGGATTAATTCACCCCTCCACTTT. It specifies CASSVFDGINSPLHF.

This clone was observed a few times. The chain is built from TRBV11-2 and TRBJ2-7, with D perhaps matching TRBD2 (5 bases). V gave up 4 bases and J gave up 6 bases, with 16 bases separating them. The CDR3 spans 14 residues. In germline, CDR1 is SGHAT, CDR2 FQNNGV. The CDR3 nucleotides are TGTGCCAGCAGCTCCCGATTAACGGGGTCCGAGCAGTACTTC. Translated, it gives CASSSRLTGSEQYF.

The V and J genes are TRBV5-1 and TRBJ2-2, with 8 nucleotides matching TRBD1. The trim removed 5 bases at V and 1 base at J, leaving 4 bases unmatched. Germline lookup yields CDR1 SGHRS and CDR2 YFSETQ. This CDR3 region has 15 residues. The CDR3 region has the DNA TGCGCCAGCAGGAAGACAGGGGTGAACACCGGGGAGCTGTTTTTT. It translates to CASRKTGVNTGELFF.

CDR3: CASSLTSGRAGSIYEQYF. Written as DNA, the CDR3 is TGTGCCAGCAGCTTAACTAGCGGGAGGGCCGGGTCCATCTACGAGCAGTACTTC. The chain links TRBV11-2 to TRBJ2-7, with 13 bases identical to TRBD2. The V gene end was trimmed by 2 bases and the J gene end by 3 bases; junction bases not matched to a gene: 10. The CDR3 consists of 18 residues. Germline CDR1 SGHAT, CDR2 FQNNGV.

The chain is built from TRBV12-3 or TRBV12-4 and TRBJ2-1; TRBD2 is a possible D gene (6 bases). The CDR3 sequence is 11 residues long. Trimming took 4 bases from V and 10 from J, leaving 8 bases between them. Here the CDR3 reads CASSSRDEQFF. For the CDR3, the DNA is TGTGCCAGCAGTTCGCGGGACGAGCAGTTCTTC.

J is TRBJ1-6 and V is TRBV12-3 or TRBV12-4; no firm D call. V shed 7 bases and J shed 5 bases, with 9 bases lying between them. The CDR3 consists of 13 residues. CDR3 sequence: CASTSTNNSPLHF. CDR3 coding DNA: TGTGCCAGCACTAGCACGAATAATTCACCCCTCCACTTT.